This T cell receptor beta chain originates from a study of blood T cell repertoires in COVID-19. As for the study in general: In each case, the material was cDNA or gDNA derived from T cells, B-cell-depleted T cells, or PBMCs.

Assay: immunoSEQ multiplex PCR; the TCRdb copy retains only in-frame clones and omits some. Among about 170,000 clones listed, 70% to 85% were seen once. The CDR3 runs to 21 residues. The chain is built from TRBV21-1 and TRBJ1-5. TRBV21-1 is classified as a pseudogene. The TCR originated in a woman between 65 and 79 years old in a cohort exposed to, infected with or recovered from COVID-19 (not recorded which). Sequenced: PBMCs or T cells enriched from blood (not recorded which). CDR3 residues: CASSKVPPYLNLRVKDQPQHF. The CDR3 coding sequence is TGTGCCAGCAGCAAAGTCCCTCCGTACCTTAATTTGAGGGTCAAAGATCAGCCCCAGCATTTT.